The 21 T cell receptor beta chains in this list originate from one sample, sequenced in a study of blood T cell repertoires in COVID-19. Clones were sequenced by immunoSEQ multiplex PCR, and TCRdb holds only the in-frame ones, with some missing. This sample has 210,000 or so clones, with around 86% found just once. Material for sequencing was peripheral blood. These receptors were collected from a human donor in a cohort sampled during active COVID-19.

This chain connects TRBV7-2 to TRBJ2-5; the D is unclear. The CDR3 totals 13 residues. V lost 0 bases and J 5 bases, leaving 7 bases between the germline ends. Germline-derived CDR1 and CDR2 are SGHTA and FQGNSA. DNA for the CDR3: TGTGCCAGCAGCTTAGCATGGCTTGAGACCCAGTACTTC. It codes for CASSLAWLETQYF.

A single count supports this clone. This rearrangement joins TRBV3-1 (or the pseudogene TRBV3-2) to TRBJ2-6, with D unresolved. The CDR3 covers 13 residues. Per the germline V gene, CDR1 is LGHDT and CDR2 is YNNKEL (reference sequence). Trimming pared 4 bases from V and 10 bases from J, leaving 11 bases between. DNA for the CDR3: TGTGCCAGCAGCCGCCGGTCTCAAAACGTCCTGACTTTC. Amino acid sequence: CASSRRSQNVLTF.

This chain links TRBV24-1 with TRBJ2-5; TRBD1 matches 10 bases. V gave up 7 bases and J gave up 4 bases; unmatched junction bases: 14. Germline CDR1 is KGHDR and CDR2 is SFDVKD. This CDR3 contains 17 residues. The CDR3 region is CATSGPRDRGGTETQYF. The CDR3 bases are TGTGCCACCAGCGGACCAAGGGACAGGGGAGGGACAGAGACCCAGTACTTC.

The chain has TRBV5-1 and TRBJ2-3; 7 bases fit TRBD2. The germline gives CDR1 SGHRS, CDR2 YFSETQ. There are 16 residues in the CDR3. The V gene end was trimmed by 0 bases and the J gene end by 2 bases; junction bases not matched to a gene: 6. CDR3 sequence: CASSLAVGGVTDTQYF. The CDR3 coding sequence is TGCGCCAGCAGCTTGGCCGTTGGGGGGGTCACAGATACGCAGTATTTT.

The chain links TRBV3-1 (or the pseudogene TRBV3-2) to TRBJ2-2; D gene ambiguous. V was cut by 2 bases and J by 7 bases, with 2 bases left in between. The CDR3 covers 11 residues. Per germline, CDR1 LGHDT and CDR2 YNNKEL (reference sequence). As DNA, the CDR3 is TGTGCCAGCAGCCAACGCGGGGAGCTGTTTTTT. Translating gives CASSQRGELFF.

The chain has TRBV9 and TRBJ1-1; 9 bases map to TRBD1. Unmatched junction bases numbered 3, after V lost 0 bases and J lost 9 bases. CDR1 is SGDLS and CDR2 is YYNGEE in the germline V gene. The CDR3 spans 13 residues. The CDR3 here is CASSVEGTGKAFF. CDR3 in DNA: TGTGCCAGCAGCGTAGAGGGGACAGGGAAAGCTTTCTTT.

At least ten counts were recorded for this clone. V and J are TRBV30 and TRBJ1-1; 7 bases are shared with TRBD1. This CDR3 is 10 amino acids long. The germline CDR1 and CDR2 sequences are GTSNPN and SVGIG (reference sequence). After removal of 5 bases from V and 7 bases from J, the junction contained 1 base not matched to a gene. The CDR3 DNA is TGTGCCTGGGGGACAGTTGAAGCTTTCTTT. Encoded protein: CAWGTVEAFF.

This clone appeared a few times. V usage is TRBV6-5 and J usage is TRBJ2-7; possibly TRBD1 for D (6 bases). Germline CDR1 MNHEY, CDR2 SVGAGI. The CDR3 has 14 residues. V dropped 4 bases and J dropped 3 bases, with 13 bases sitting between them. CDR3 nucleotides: TGTGCCAGCAGTTTGATTACAGGGAACTACGAGCAGTACTTC. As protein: CASSLITGNYEQYF.

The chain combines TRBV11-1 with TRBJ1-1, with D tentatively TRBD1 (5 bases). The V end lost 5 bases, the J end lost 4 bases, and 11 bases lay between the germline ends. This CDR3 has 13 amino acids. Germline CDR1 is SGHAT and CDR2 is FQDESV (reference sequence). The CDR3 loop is CASSPRVATEAFF. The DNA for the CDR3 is TGTGCCAGCAGCCCCAGGGTGGCCACTGAAGCTTTCTTT.

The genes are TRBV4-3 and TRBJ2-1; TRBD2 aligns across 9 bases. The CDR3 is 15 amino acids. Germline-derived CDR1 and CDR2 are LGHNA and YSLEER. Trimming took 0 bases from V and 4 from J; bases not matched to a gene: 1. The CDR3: CASSQETSGYNEQFF. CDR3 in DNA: TGCGCCAGCAGCCAAGAGACTAGCGGATACAATGAGCAGTTCTTC.

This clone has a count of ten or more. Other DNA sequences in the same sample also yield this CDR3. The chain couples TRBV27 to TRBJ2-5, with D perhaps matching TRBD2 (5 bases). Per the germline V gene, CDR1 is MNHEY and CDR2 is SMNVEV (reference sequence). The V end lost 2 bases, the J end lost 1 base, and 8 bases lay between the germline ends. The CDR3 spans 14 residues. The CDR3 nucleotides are TGTGCCAGCAGTTTAGGGAGCCCCCAAGAGACCCAGTACTTC. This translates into CASSLGSPQETQYF.

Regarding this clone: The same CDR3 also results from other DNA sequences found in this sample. CDR3 sequence (DNA): TGTGCCAGCAGACTAACGGGAGGAGAGCAGTACTTC. This gives the protein CASRLTGGEQYF. This chain connects TRBV7-9 to TRBJ2-7; 7 bases map to TRBD2. The germline CDR1 and CDR2 sequences are SEHNR and FQNEAQ (reference sequence). The CDR3 contains 12 residues. V lost 6 bases to trimming and J lost 7 bases; unmatched junction nucleotides: 6.

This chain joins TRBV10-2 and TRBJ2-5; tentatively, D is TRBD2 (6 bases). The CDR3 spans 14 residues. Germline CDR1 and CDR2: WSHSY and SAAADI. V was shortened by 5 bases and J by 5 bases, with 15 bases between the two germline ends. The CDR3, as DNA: TGCGCCAGCAGTCCTAGAGCTCGGGGGGAGACCCAGTACTTC. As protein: CASSPRARGETQYF.

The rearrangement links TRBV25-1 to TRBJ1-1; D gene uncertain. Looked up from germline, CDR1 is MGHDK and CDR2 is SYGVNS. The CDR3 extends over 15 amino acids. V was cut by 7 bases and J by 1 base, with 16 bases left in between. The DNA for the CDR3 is TGTGCCAGCACCCGAGATGGTGGTAGGAACACTGAAGCTTTCTTT. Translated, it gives CASTRDGGRNTEAFF.

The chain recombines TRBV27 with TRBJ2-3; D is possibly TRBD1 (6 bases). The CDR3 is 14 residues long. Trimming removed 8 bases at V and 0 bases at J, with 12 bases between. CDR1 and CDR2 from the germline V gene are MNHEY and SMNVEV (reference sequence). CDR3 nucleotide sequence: TGTGCCAGCCGTTGGACAGCTAGCACAGATACGCAGTATTTT. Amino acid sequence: CASRWTASTDTQYF.

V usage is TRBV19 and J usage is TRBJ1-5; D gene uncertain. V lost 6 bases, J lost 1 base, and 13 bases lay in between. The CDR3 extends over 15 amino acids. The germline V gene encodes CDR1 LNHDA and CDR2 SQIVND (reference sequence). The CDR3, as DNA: TGTGCCAGTAGCTATGATTTTGAAAGCAATCAGCCCCAGCATTTT. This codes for CASSYDFESNQPQHF.

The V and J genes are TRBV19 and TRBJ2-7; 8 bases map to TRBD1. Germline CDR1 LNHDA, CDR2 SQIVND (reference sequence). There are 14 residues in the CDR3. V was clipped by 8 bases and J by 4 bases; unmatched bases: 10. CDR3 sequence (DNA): TGTGCCAGTGCTCCTACCGGGACAGGATACGAGCAGTACTTC. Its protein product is CASAPTGTGYEQYF.

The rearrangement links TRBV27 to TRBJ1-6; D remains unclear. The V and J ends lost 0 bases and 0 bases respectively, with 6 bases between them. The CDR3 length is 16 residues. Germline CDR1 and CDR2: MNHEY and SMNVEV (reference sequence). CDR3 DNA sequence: TGTGCCAGCAGTTTATCGTGGAGCTCCTATAATTCACCCCTCCACTTT. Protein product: CASSLSWSSYNSPLHF.

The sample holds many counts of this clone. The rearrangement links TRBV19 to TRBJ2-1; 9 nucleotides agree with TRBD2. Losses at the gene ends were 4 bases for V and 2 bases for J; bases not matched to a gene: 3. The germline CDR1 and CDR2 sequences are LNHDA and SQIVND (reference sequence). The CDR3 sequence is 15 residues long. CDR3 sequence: CASSTSGIAYNEQFF. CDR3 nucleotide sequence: TGTGCCAGTAGTACTAGCGGGATTGCCTACAATGAGCAGTTCTTC.

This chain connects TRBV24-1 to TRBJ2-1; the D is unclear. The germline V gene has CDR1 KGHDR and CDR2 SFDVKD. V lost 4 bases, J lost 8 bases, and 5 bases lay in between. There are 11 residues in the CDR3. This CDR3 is CATSDEYEQFF. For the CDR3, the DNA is TGTGCCACCAGTGACGAGTATGAGCAGTTCTTC.

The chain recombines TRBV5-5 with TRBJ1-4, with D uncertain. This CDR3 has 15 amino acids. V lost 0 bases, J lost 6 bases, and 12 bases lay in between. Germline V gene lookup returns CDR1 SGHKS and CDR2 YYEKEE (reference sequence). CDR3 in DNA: TGTGCCAGCAGCTTGGTCGGAGGCGGGGATGAAAAACTGTTTTTT. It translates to CASSLVGGGDEKLFF.